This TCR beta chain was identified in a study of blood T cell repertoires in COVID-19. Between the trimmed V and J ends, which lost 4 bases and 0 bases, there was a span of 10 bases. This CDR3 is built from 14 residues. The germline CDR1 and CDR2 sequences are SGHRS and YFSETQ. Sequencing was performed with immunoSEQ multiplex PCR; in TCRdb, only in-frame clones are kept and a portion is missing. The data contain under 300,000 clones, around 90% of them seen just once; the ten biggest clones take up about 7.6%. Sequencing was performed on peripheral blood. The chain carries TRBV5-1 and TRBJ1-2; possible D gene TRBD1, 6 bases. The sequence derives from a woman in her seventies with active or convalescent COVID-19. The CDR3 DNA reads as TGCGCCAGCAGCGCGACAGGTTCTAACTATGGCTACACCTTC. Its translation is CASSATGSNYGYTF.